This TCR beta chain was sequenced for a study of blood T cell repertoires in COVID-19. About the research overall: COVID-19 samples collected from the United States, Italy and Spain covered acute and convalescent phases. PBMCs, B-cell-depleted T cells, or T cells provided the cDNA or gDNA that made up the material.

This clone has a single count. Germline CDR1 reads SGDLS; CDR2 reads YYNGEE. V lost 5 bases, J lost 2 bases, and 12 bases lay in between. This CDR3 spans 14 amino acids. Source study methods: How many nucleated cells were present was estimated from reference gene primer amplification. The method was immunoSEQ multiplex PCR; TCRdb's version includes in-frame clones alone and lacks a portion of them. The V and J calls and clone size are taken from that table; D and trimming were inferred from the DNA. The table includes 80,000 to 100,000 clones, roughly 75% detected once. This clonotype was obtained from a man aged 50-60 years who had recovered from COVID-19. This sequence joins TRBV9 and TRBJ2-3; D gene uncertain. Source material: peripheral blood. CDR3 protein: CASSPGRTTDTQYF. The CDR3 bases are TGTGCCAGCAGTCCTGGCAGAACCACAGATACGCAGTATTTT.